Following are 16 T cell receptor beta chains from one sample sequenced in a study of T cell responses to AZD1222 COVID-19 vaccine. Using immunoSEQ multiplex PCR, the repertoire was profiled, and TCRdb retains in-frame clones only, with some absent. The table has approximately 160,000 clones, roughly 89% seen once. The input for sequencing was peripheral blood, taken on day 0 of AZD1222 vaccination. The origin of the receptors is an adult in good health.

The chain couples TRBV27 to TRBJ2-1, with a possible D match to TRBD1 (6 bases). V was cut by 3 bases and J by 6 bases, with 18 bases left in between. The CDR3 is 16 amino acids. CDR1 is MNHEY and CDR2 is SMNVEV in the germline V gene (reference sequence). The CDR3 loop is CASSFVSTGRGNEQFF. CDR3 in DNA: TGTGCCAGCAGTTTCGTTTCGACAGGACGGGGCAATGAGCAGTTCTTC.

The genes are TRBV12-3 or TRBV12-4 and TRBJ1-1, with D hard to call. CDR3 length equals 12 residues. With 1 base removed from V and 5 bases from J, the gap between germline ends came to 5 bases. The CDR3 protein is CASSLGETEAFF. DNA for the CDR3: TGTGCCAGCAGTTTAGGAGAGACTGAAGCTTTCTTT.

In its sample, this clone was seen a few times. The DNA for the CDR3 is TGTGCTAGCGGGAGGGCTGGTACTAATGAAAAACTGTTTTTT. It is translated as CASGRAGTNEKLFF. The chain combines TRBV9 with TRBJ1-4; D ambiguous. The CDR3 loop spans 14 amino acids. CDR1 and CDR2 from the germline V gene are SGDLS and YYNGEE. The variable domain in full, with the rest retrieved from reference TRBV9 and TRBJ1-4, is DSGVTQTPKHLITATGQRVTLRCSPRSGDLSVYWYQQSLDQGLQFLIQYYNGEERAKGNILERFSAQQFPDLHSELNLSSLELGDSALYFCASGRAGTNEKLFFGSGTQLSVL.

This chain uses TRBV28 with TRBJ2-7; TRBD2 matches at 8 bases. The CDR3 length is 13 residues. Trimming at V came to 7 bases and at J to 3 bases, leaving 5 bases not matched to a gene. Germline CDR1 reads MDHEN; CDR2 reads SYDVKM. CDR3 DNA sequence: TGTGCCAGCACGCGGCGGGAGGTCTACGAGCAGTACTTC. This codes for CASTRREVYEQYF.

This chain's CDR3 is CASSSPGTPAFF. In DNA, the CDR3 is TGCGCCAGCAGCTCTCCAGGGACGCCAGCTTTCTTT. The chain is built from TRBV4-1 and TRBJ1-1, with D maybe TRBD1 (5 bases). CDR1 and CDR2 (germline): MGHRA, YSYEKL. There are 12 residues in the CDR3. The V end was cut by 5 bases, the J end by 10 bases, with 14 bases between.

V is TRBV3-1 (or the pseudogene TRBV3-2) and J is TRBJ1-5, with 7 bases matching TRBD1. The CDR3 covers 14 residues. Germline V gene data show CDR1 as LGHDT and CDR2 as YNNKEL (reference sequence). Germline trimming cut 8 bases from V and 4 bases from J; bases unmatched to any gene: 8. CDR3 DNA: TGTGCCAGCCCGACAGGGACGCTAAATCAGCCCCAGCATTTT. Protein sequence: CASPTGTLNQPQHF.

The V call is TRBV6-2 or TRBV6-3, the J call TRBJ2-1; D is uncertain. Between the trimmed V and J ends, which lost 1 base and 9 bases, there was a span of 16 bases. The CDR3 totals 15 residues. The germline gives CDR1 MNHEY, CDR2 SVGEGT. CDR3 in DNA: TGTGCCAGCAGTTACTTGGTAGCCCCCCAGCTTGAGCAGTTCTTC. Protein: CASSYLVAPQLEQFF.

The gene calls are TRBV30 and TRBJ2-7, with unresolved D. Germline-derived CDR1 and CDR2 are GTSNPN and SVGIG (reference sequence). CDR3 length equals 13 residues. Deletions cut 2 bases from V and 3 bases from J, with 11 bases between. DNA for the CDR3: TGTGCCTGGAGTCCACCCTCGGGCTACGAGCAGTACTTC. It yields the protein CAWSPPSGYEQYF.

The V call is TRBV5-1, the J call TRBJ2-1, with 8 bases fitting TRBD2. The CDR3 contains 14 residues. The V gene end was trimmed by 5 bases and the J gene end by 4 bases; junction bases not matched to a gene: 5. Germline V gene sequence: CDR1 SGHRS, CDR2 YFSETQ. For the CDR3, the DNA is TGCGCCAGCAGTGACCGGGAGGGGTACAATGAGCAGTTCTTC. This translates into CASSDREGYNEQFF.

The chain carries TRBV7-3 and TRBJ2-2; a possible D gene is TRBD1 (6 bases). This CDR3 spans 16 amino acids. Trimming removed 1 base from V and 4 bases from J, with 13 bases in between. Germline CDR1 is SGHTA and CDR2 is FQGTGA. The CDR3 spells CASSLRTDSSTGELFF. The CDR3 region has the DNA TGTGCCAGCAGCTTAAGGACAGATTCGAGCACCGGGGAGCTGTTTTTT.

This rearrangement joins TRBV28 to TRBJ1-5, with TRBD1 identical over 7 bases. Germline V gives CDR1 MDHEN, CDR2 SYDVKM. The CDR3 loop spans 15 amino acids. The J segment lost 1 base and the V segment lost 8 bases, leaving 8 bases of the junction unmatched. CDR3: CASGTEGASNQPQHF. The CDR3 bases are TGTGCCAGCGGAACGGAGGGGGCGAGCAATCAGCCCCAGCATTTT.

The gene calls are TRBV19 and TRBJ1-3, with D possibly matching TRBD1 (6 bases). The CDR3 totals 14 residues. Germline V CDR1 and CDR2: LNHDA, SQIVND (reference sequence). V lost 10 bases, J lost 3 bases, and 16 bases lay in between. Here the CDR3 reads CATSGTSFGNTIYF. The CDR3 DNA follows: TGTGCCACGTCCGGGACAAGCTTTGGAAACACCATATATTTT. Full variable domain (remainder filled in from reference TRBV19 and TRBJ1-3): DGGITQSPKYLFRKEGQNVTLSCEQNLNHDAMYWYRQDPGQGLRLIYYSQIVNDFQKGDIAEGYSVSREKKESFPLTVTSAQKNPTAFYLCATSGTSFGNTIYFGEGSWLTVV.

This clone turned up a few times. V is TRBV7-9 and J is TRBJ1-2; D remains ambiguous. Between the trimmed V and J ends, which lost 1 base and 5 bases, there was a span of 8 bases. CDR3 length: 13 amino acids. Looked up from germline, CDR1 is SEHNR and CDR2 is FQNEAQ (reference sequence). CDR3 nucleotide sequence: TGTGCCAGCAGCTTAGGTGCGTCATATGGCTACACCTTC. Its protein product is CASSLGASYGYTF.

The genes are TRBV6-2 or TRBV6-3 and TRBJ2-1; tentative D call: TRBD2 (5 bases). CDR1 is MNHEY, CDR2 SVGEGT, per germline. Trimming took off 6 bases at V and 0 bases at J, with 12 bases between the two ends. CDR3 length: 15 residues. The CDR3 sequence is CASSEKTISYNEQFF. The DNA of the CDR3 is TGTGCCAGCAGCGAGAAGACTATCTCCTACAATGAGCAGTTCTTC.

The rearrangement uses TRBV28 and TRBJ2-5, with D perhaps TRBD1 or TRBD2 (5 bases each). Germline loops: CDR1 MDHEN, CDR2 SYDVKM. V was cut by 3 bases and J by 1 base, with 15 bases left in between. The CDR3 covers 16 residues. As DNA, the CDR3 is TGTGCCAGCAGTTTCTCTCCACGTGGGGGCCAAGAGACCCAGTACTTC. It yields the protein CASSFSPRGGQETQYF.

In this sample, this clone turned up once. The V and J genes are TRBV28 and TRBJ2-2; D perhaps matches TRBD2 (5 bases). With 5 bases removed from V and 6 bases from J, the gap between germline ends came to 7 bases. The CDR3 contains 12 residues. Germline assignment: CDR1 MDHEN and CDR2 SYDVKM. Here the CDR3 reads CASSTRAGELFF. The CDR3 region has the DNA TGTGCCAGCAGTACTAGGGCCGGGGAGCTGTTTTTT.